A single TCR beta chain is shown here with its context. Germline lookup yields CDR1 WNHNN and CDR2 SYGVQD (reference sequence). The length of the CDR3 is 15 residues. The V end lost 3 bases, the J end lost 4 bases, and 14 bases lay between the germline ends. The sample is drawn from a study of T cells in Graves' hyperthyroidism and ophthalmopathy. At the level of the study: Peripheral blood was secured at the point of initial diagnosis, before any treatment.

Clinical symptoms, serum thyroxine, TRAb, thyroid ultrasound and orbital computed tomography informed diagnoses. Regions amplified from RNA transcripts were the TCR beta CDR3 regions. During a first-round RT-PCR of the TCR CDR3, the HTBI primer set was used. MiXCR, run by TCRdb on the multiplex PCR reads, gives a single entry per CDR3 protein. The data hold around 580,000 distinct CDR3 sequences, with roughly a sixth observed a single time. V gene TRBV10-1 combines with J gene TRBJ2-3; D might be TRBD2 (5 bases). This clonotype was obtained from a woman younger than 30 with Graves' hyperthyroidism. The sequencing sample was made of blood. CDR3 protein: CASSDPNAGPDTQYF. As DNA, the CDR3 is TGCGCCAGCAGTGACCCCAATGCGGGCCCAGATACGCAGTATTTT.